This T cell receptor (beta chain) was captured by sequencing in a study of shared clonotypes between healthy human individuals. This clone has ten or more counts. The junction departs from germline at one end; a sequencing error may be responsible. The CDR3 is made up of 9 amino acids. CDR1 and CDR2 (germline): DFQATT, SNEGSKA (reference sequence). Profiling relied on immunoSEQ multiplex PCR, and the TCRdb table lists in-frame clones only, not all of them. The sample has roughly 110,000 clones, around 68% seen once. Sequencing used memory CD8+ T cells sorted from blood. Indicated subset: CD45RO+ cells pooled with CCR7-negative TemRA cells. The origin of this receptor is a woman in her 30s in good health. This sequence joins TRBV20-1 and TRBJ1-1, with D perhaps TRBD1 (5 bases). The CDR3 is CSARDGTPF. For the CDR3, the DNA is TGCAGTGCAAGGGACGGGACCCCCTTT.